These T cell receptor beta chains were read from a single sample in a study of blood T cell repertoires in COVID-19. Sequencing was performed with immunoSEQ multiplex PCR; in TCRdb, only in-frame clones are kept and a portion is missing. Among about 480,000 clones listed, around 87% were seen once. Sequenced material: PBMCs or T cells enriched from blood (not recorded which). These receptors all come from a woman in her 40s who had recovered from COVID-19. CDR3s include the opening cysteine and the closing phenylalanine or tryptophan. Fields, in order: clone size, J gene, D gene, V gene, CDR3 DNA, CDR3 protein. The D gene is left open where the match is weak. Size is omitted from some rows. Given values are once, few, many or a class for expanded clones.

.	TRBJ1-1	.	TRBV19	TGTGCCAGTAGTATAGCCCTGGGGCCGAACACTGAAGCTTTCTTT	CASSIALGPNTEAFF
.	TRBJ1-6	.	TRBV7-8	TGTGCCAGCAGCTTAGCGGGGCGGCTAAATTCACCCCTCCACTTT	CASSLAGRLNSPLHF
.	TRBJ2-1	TRBD2	TRBV10-1	TGCGCCAGCAGTGAAAGGGGACTAGCAAATGAGCAGTTCTTC	CASSERGLANEQFF
.	TRBJ1-1	.	TRBV20-1	TGCAGTGCTAGAGACCCCCCAGGGGCTTTCTTT	CSARDPPGAFF
.	TRBJ2-7	.	TRBV13	TGTGCCAGCAGCTTAGGTATGGGCAGGGAAGAGTACGAGCAGTACTTC	CASSLGMGREEYEQYF
.	TRBJ2-3	.	TRBV3-1/TRBV3-2	TGTGCCAGCAGCCAAGTACTTGGAGCAGATACGCAGTATTTT	CASSQVLGADTQYF
.	TRBJ1-1	TRBD1	TRBV7-2	TGTGCCAGCAGCCTAGACAGATCGGGACAGCTAGTAGCTTTCTTT	CASSLDRSGQLVAFF
.	TRBJ2-3	.	TRBV6-5	TGTGCCAGCAGTTACTCGTTCTTAGGCACAGATACGCAGTATTTT	CASSYSFLGTDTQYF
.	TRBJ2-3	TRBD2	TRBV13	TGTGCCAGCAGCTCAGGACAAGCGGGGGCCACAGATACGCAGTATTTT	CASSSGQAGATDTQYF
.	TRBJ1-1	.	TRBV11-3	TGTGCCAGCAGCTTAGTAGCGCAGGGGTTGCCTCGGAACACTGAAGCTTTCTTT	CASSLVAQGLPRNTEAFF
.	TRBJ1-2	TRBD1	TRBV7-8	TGTGCCAGCAGCTTAGTAGGGACAGCTAACTATGGCTACACCTTC	CASSLVGTANYGYTF
.	TRBJ1-4	.	TRBV2	TGTGCCAGCAGCATCGGGGGTGAAAAACTGTTTTTT	CASSIGGEKLFF
.	TRBJ1-1	.	TRBV10-1	TGCGCCAGCAGTGAGACCGGAGGCGATACTGAAGCTTTCTTT	CASSETGGDTEAFF
.	TRBJ2-7	.	TRBV6-2/TRBV6-3	TGTGCCAGCAGTGCGAACCCCTTTTTAGGCAGGGGAGTCTACGAGCAGTACTTC	CASSANPFLGRGVYEQYF
.	TRBJ1-1	TRBD1	TRBV5-8	TGTGCCAGCAGCTACACAGGGGGCCCGGGCACTGAAGCTTTCTTT	CASSYTGGPGTEAFF
.	TRBJ2-3	TRBD1	TRBV29-1	TGCAGCGTTCAGACAGGGGGCACAGATACGCAGTATTTT	CSVQTGGTDTQYF
.	TRBJ2-1	TRBD2	TRBV10-3	TGTGCCATCATTGACCTGGGGACTAGCGGGGGGTACAATGAGCAGTTCTTC	CAIIDLGTSGGYNEQFF
once	TRBJ1-5	.	TRBV30	TGTGCCTGGAGTGACAGGAGCAATCAGCCCCAGCATTTT	CAWSDRSNQPQHF
.	TRBJ2-1	.	TRBV3-1/TRBV3-2	TGTGCCAGCAGCCCGGACTATTACAATGAGCAGTTCTTC	CASSPDYYNEQFF
.	TRBJ2-1	.	TRBV4-3	TGCGCCAGCAGCCAAGTTTTAGGGAGGGGGGTGTTCTTC	CASSQVLGRGVFF
.	TRBJ1-1	.	TRBV11-3	TGTGCCAGCAGTTATCTGACTGTCACTGAAGCTTTCTTT	CASSYLTVTEAFF
.	TRBJ2-7	.	TRBV14	TGTGCCAGCAGCCAAGAGATAGGGGCGAGGTTGTACGAGCAGTACTTC	CASSQEIGARLYEQYF
.	TRBJ1-2	.	TRBV18	TGTGCCAGCTCACCACAATCGGGTAGGGGTGGCTACACCTTC	CASSPQSGRGGYTF
.	TRBJ1-1	TRBD1	TRBV7-2	TGTGCCAGCAGCTTAGAGGGCAGGGGGCAAGGGGTAGCTTTCTTT	CASSLEGRGQGVAFF
.	TRBJ2-2	.	TRBV7-2	TGTGCCAGCAGCTTAGCGAGAACCACCGGGGAGCTGTTTTTT	CASSLARTTGELFF
.	TRBJ2-6	.	TRBV7-9	TGTGCCAGCAGCTCCCAACGGGACACCCCTTCTGGGGCCAACGTCCTGACTTTC	CASSSQRDTPSGANVLTF
.	TRBJ1-2	.	TRBV19	TGTGCCAGTAGTTCATCGCCCAGTAACTATGGCTACACCTTC	CASSSSPSNYGYTF
.	TRBJ2-7	.	TRBV7-9	TGTGCCAGCAGCTTAACGGGGAATGAGCAGTACTTC	CASSLTGNEQYF
.	TRBJ1-3	TRBD1	TRBV19	TGTGCCAGTAGTACCCACGACAGGGAAATTTCTGGAAACACCATATATTTT	CASSTHDREISGNTIYF
.	TRBJ2-5	TRBD2	TRBV19	TGTGCCAGTAGTATGCCACTAGCGGAAGAGACCCAGTACTTC	CASSMPLAEETQYF
.	TRBJ2-7	TRBD2	TRBV30	TGTGCCTGGAGTGTCGGGGGCGGGAGGGACGAGCAGTACTTC	CAWSVGGGRDEQYF
.	TRBJ1-2	TRBD1	TRBV7-2	TGTGCCAGCAGCTTAAACAGGGGTCCCTATGGCTACACCTTC	CASSLNRGPYGYTF
.	TRBJ1-5	.	TRBV25-1	TGTGCCAGACACCCTCCGGGACAACTAATCTATAGCAATCAGCCCCAGCATTTT	CARHPPGQLIYSNQPQHF
.	TRBJ2-1	TRBD2	TRBV19	TGTGCCAGTAGTATAGGGAGCGGGATGCTCCTAGGTGAGCAGTTCTTC	CASSIGSGMLLGEQFF
.	TRBJ2-1	.	TRBV11-2	TGTGCCAGCAGCTTAGAAGGCGGTCGTATGAGCTCCTACAATGAGCAGTTCTTC	CASSLEGGRMSSYNEQFF
.	TRBJ1-1	.	TRBV29-1	TGCAGTGGGGGACACCCGAACACTGAAGCTTTCTTT	CSGGHPNTEAFF
.	TRBJ2-7	.	TRBV6-5	TGTGCCAGCAGTTTTAGCGGAGAGCAGTACTTC	CASSFSGEQYF
.	TRBJ1-4	.	TRBV2	TGTGCCAGCAGTACGACAGGCGAAAAACTGTTTTTT	CASSTTGEKLFF
.	TRBJ2-4	TRBD1	TRBV27	TGTGCCAGCAGTCGATCAACAGGGGGCGATGGAGACATTCAGTACTTC	CASSRSTGGDGDIQYF
.	TRBJ2-1	.	TRBV19	TGTGCCAGTAGTATAGAGGGTAGCGGTTTCCACAATGAGCAGTTCTTC	CASSIEGSGFHNEQFF
.	TRBJ1-2	.	TRBV7-9	TGTGCCAGCAGCCCACAGGTATCCTATGGCTACACCTTC	CASSPQVSYGYTF
few	TRBJ1-5	.	TRBV4-2	TGTGCCAGCAGCCAAGCCGGTAGCAATCAGCCCCAGCATTTT	CASSQAGSNQPQHF